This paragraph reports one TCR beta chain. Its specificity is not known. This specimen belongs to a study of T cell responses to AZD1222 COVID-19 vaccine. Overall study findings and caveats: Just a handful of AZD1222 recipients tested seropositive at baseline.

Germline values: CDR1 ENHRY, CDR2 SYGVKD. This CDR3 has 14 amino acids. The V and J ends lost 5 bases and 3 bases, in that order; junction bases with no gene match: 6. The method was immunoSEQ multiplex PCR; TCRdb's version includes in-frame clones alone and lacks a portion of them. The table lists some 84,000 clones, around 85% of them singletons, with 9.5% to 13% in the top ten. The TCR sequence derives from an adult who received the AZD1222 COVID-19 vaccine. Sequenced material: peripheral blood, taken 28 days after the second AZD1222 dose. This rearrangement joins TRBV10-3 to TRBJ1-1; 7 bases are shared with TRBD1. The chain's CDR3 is CAISSTGKDTEAFF. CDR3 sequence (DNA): TGTGCCATCAGTTCGACAGGGAAGGACACTGAAGCTTTCTTT.